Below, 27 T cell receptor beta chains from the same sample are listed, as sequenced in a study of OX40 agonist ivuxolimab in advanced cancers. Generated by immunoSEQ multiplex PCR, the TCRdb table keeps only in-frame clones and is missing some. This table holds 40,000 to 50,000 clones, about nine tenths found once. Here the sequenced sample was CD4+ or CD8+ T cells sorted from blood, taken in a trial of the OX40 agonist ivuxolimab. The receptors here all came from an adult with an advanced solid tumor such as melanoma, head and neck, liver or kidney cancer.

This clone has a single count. The chain's CDR3 is CASSFQVSYEQYF. CDR3 bases: TGTGCCAGCAGCTTCCAGGTCTCCTACGAGCAGTACTTC. J is TRBJ2-7 and V is TRBV5-4, with D uncertain. CDR1 and CDR2 from the germline V gene are SGHNT and YYREEE (reference sequence). The V end lost 2 bases, the J end lost 0 bases, and 6 bases lay between the germline ends. CDR3 length: 13 amino acids.

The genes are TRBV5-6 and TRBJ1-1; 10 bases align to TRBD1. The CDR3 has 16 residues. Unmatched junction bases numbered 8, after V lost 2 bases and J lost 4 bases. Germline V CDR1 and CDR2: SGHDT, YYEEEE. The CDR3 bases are TGTGCCAGCAGCTTCGGGACAGGGGTCCCCGGCACTGAAGCTTTCTTT. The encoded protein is CASSFGTGVPGTEAFF.

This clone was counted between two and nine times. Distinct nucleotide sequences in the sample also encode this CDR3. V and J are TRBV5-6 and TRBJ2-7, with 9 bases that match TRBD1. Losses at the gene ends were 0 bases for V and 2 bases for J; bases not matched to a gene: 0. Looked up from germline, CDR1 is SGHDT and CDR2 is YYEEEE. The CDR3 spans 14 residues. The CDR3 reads CASSLGTGAYEQYF. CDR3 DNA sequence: TGTGCCAGCAGCTTGGGGACAGGGGCCTACGAGCAGTACTTC.

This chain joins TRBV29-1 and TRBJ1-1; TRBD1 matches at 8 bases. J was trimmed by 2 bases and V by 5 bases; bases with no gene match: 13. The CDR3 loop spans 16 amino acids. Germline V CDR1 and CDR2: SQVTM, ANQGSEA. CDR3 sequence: CSVLPESQGVNTEAFF. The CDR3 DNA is TGCAGCGTTCTTCCCGAGTCACAGGGGGTCAACACTGAAGCTTTCTTT.

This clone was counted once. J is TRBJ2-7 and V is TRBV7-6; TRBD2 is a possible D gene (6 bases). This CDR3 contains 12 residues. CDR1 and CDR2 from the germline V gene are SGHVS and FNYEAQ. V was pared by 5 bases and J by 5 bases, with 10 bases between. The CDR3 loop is CASSPPGDEQYF. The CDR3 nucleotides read TGTGCCAGCAGCCCACCGGGGGACGAGCAGTACTTC.

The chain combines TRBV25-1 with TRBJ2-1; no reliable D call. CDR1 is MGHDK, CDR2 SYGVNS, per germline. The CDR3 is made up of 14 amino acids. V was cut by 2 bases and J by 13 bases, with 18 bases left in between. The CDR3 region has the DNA TGTGCCAGCAGTGAAGGCCTCGGAAGCCAAGAACAGTTCTTC. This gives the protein CASSEGLGSQEQFF.

In DNA form, the CDR3 reads TGTGCCAGCAGTCTAAATACAGGGTCCGGGGAGCTGTTTTTT. This gives the protein CASSLNTGSGELFF. The rearrangement joins TRBV13 to TRBJ2-2; TRBD1 is a possible D gene (6 bases). Per the germline V gene, CDR1 is PRHDT and CDR2 is FYEKMQ (reference sequence). The V gene lost 6 bases and the J gene lost 6 bases, with 14 bases spanning the gap. The CDR3 is 14 amino acids.

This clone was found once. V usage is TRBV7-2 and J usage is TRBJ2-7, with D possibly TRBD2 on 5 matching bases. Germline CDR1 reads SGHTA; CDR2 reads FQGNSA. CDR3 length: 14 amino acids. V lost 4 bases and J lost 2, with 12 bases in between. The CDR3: CASSSFGVAYEQYF. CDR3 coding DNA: TGTGCCAGCAGCTCCTTCGGGGTTGCCTACGAGCAGTACTTC. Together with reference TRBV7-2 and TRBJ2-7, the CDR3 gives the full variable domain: GAGVSQSPSNKVTEKGKDVELRCDPISGHTALYWYRQSLGQGLEFLIYFQGNSAPDKSGLPSDRFSAERTGGSVSTLTIQRTQQEDSAVYLCASSSFGVAYEQYFGPGTRLTVT.

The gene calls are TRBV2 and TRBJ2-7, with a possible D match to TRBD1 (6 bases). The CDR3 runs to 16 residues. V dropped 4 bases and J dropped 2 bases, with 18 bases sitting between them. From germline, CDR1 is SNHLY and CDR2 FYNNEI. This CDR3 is CASSGAKLTGPYEQYF. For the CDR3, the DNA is TGTGCCAGCAGTGGGGCGAAACTTACAGGGCCCTACGAGCAGTACTTC.

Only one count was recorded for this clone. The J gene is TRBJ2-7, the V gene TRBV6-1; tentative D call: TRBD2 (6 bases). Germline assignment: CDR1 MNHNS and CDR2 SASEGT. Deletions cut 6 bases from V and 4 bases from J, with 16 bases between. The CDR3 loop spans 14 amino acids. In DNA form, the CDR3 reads TGTGCCAGCAGCCCCGGTGGAGGGGTATACGAGCAGTACTTC. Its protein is CASSPGGGVYEQYF.

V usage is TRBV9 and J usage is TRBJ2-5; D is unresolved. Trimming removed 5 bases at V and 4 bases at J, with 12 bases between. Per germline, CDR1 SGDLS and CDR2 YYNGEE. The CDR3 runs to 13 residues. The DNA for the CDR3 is TGTGCCAGCAGAGGGCCGGTCTCAGAGACCCAGTACTTC. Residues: CASRGPVSETQYF.

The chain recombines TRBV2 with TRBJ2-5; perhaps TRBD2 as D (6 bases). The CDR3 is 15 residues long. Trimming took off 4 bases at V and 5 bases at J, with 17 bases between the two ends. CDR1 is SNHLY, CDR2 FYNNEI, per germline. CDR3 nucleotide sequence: TGTGCCAGCAGTGCACCGATAGCCGCGGGGGAGACCCAGTACTTC. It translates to CASSAPIAAGETQYF. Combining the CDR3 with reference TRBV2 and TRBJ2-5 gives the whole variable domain EPEVTQTPSHQVTQMGQEVILRCVPISNHLYFYWYRQILGQKVEFLVSFYNNEISEKSEIFDDQFSVERPDGSNFTLKIRSTKLEDSAMYFCASSAPIAAGETQYFGPGTRLLVL.

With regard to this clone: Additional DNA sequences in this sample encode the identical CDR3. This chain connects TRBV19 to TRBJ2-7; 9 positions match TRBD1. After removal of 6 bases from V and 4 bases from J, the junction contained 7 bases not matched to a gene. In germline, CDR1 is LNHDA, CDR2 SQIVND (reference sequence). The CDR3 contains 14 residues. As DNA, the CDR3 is TGTGCCAGTAGCCCGGGACAGGGCCCTTACGAGCAGTACTTC. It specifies CASSPGQGPYEQYF. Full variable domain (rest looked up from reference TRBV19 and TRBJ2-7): DGGITQSPKYLFRKEGQNVTLSCEQNLNHDAMYWYRQDPGQGLRLIYYSQIVNDFQKGDIAEGYSVSREKKESFPLTVTSAQKNPTAFYLCASSPGQGPYEQYFGPGTRLTVT.

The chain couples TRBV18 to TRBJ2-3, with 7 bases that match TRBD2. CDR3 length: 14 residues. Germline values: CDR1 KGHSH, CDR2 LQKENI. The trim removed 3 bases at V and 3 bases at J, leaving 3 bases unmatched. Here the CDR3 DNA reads TGTGCCAGCTCACCCGGGGGGAGAACAGATACGCAGTATTTT. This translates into CASSPGGRTDTQYF.

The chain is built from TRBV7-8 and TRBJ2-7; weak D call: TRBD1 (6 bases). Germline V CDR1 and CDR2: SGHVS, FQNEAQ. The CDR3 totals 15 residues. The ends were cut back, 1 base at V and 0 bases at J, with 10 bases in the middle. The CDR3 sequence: CASSLGTARSYEQYF. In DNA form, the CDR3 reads TGTGCCAGCAGCTTAGGGACAGCCCGCTCCTACGAGCAGTACTTC.

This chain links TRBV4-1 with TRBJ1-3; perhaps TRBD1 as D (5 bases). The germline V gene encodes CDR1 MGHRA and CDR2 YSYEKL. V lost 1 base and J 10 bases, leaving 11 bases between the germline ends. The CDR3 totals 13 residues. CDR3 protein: CASSQVGGQTIYF. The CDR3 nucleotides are TGCGCCAGCAGCCAAGTGGGAGGACAAACCATATATTTT.

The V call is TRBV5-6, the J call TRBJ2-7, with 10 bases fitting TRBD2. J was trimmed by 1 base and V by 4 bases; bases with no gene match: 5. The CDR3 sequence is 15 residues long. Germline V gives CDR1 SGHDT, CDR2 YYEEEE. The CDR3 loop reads CASSAPGLASYEQYF. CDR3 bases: TGTGCCAGCAGCGCTCCGGGACTAGCGTCCTACGAGCAGTACTTC.

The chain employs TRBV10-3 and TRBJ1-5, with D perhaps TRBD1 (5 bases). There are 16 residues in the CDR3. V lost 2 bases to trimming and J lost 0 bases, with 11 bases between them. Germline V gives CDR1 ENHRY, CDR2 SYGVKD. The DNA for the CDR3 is TGTGCCATCAGTGAGCAGGGACCTTATAGCAATCAGCCCCAGCATTTT. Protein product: CAISEQGPYSNQPQHF.

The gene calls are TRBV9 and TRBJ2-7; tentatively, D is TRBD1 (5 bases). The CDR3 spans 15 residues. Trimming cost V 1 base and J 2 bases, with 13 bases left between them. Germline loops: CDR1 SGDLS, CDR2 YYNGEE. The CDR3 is CASSVLPTEAYEQYF. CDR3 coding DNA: TGTGCCAGCAGCGTACTCCCGACAGAGGCCTACGAGCAGTACTTC.

The CDR3 sequence: CASSDGSAFGEQFF. CDR3 in DNA: TGTGCCAGCAGTGACGGGTCCGCCTTCGGGGAGCAGTTCTTC. The rearrangement joins TRBV6-4 to TRBJ2-1; D gene unclear. The V and J ends lost 2 bases and 10 bases respectively, with 15 bases between them. Germline CDR1 reads MRHNA; CDR2 reads SNTAGT. The CDR3 extends over 14 amino acids.

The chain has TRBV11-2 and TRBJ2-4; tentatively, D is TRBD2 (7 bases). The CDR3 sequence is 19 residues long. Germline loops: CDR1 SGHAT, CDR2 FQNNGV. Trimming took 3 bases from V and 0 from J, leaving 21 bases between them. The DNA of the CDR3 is TGTGCCAGCAGCTTGTATAAGGGGAGGGGGTATAGAGCCAAAAACATTCAGTACTTC. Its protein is CASSLYKGRGYRAKNIQYF. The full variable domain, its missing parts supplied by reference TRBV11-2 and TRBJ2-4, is EAGVAQSPRYKIIEKRQSVAFWCNPISGHATLYWYQQILGQGPKLLIQFQNNGVVDDSQLPKDRFSAERLKGVDSTLKIQPAKLEDSAVYLCASSLYKGRGYRAKNIQYFGAGTRLSVL.

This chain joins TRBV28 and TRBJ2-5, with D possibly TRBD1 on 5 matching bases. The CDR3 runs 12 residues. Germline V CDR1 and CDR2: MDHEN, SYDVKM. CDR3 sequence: CAHQGYQETQYF. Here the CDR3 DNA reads TGTGCGCACCAGGGATACCAAGAGACCCAGTACTTC.

The CDR3 is CASSLGGYEQFF. The DNA for the CDR3 is TGTGCCAGCAGCTTGGGGGGTTATGAGCAGTTCTTC. The V and J genes are TRBV5-4 and TRBJ2-1; D remains ambiguous. Trimming took 0 bases from V and 8 from J, leaving 6 bases between them. Per germline, CDR1 SGHNT and CDR2 YYREEE (reference sequence). There are 12 residues in the CDR3.

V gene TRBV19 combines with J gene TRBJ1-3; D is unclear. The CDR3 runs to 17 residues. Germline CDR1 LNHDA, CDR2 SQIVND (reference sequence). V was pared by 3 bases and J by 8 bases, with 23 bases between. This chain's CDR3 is CASSIYGGSRSRDTIYF. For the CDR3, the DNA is TGTGCCAGTAGTATTTATGGAGGCTCCCGTTCAAGAGACACCATATATTTT.

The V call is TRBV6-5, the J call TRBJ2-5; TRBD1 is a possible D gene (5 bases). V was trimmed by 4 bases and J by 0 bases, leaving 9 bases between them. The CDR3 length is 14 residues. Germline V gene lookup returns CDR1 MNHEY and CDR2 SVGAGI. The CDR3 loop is CASSLDSYQETQYF. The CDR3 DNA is TGTGCCAGCAGTTTAGACAGTTACCAAGAGACCCAGTACTTC.

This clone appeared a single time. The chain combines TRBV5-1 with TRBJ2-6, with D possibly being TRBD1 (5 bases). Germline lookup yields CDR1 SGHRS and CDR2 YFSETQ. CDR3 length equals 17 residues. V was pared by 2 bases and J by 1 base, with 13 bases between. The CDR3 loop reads CASSLAVQVSGANVLTF. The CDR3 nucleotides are TGCGCCAGCAGCTTAGCCGTACAGGTTTCTGGGGCCAACGTCCTGACTTTC.

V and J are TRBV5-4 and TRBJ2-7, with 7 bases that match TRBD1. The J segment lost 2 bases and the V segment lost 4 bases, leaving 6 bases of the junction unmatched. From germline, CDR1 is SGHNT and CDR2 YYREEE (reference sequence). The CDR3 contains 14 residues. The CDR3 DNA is TGTGCCAGCAGCCCCGGGACAGACACCTACGAGCAGTACTTC. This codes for CASSPGTDTYEQYF.